This T cell receptor (beta chain) came from a study of CD8 T cells in Susac syndrome. Random hexamers were used to reverse transcribe roughly 0.5 to 1 ug of RNA. TCRdb independently ran MiXCR on the immunoSEQ multiplex PCR reads; one entry per CDR3 protein. Here the sample spans a few hundred thousand distinct CDR3 sequences, around 95% being singletons. Stable or active relapsing-remitting multiple sclerosis, untreated and meeting revised McDonald criteria, defined the controls. Germline V gene sequence: CDR1 SQVTM, CDR2 ANQGSEA. The CDR3 consists of 18 residues. Trimming shortened V by 5 bases and J by 0 bases, and 23 bases separated the two germline ends.

The chain employs TRBV29-1 and TRBJ2-1; TRBD2 is a possible D gene (5 bases). The sample taken for sequencing was CD4+ T cells from PBMCs. The receptor's source is a human donor with multiple sclerosis. CDR3 protein: CSVNYQTKAQTSYNEQFF. As DNA, the CDR3 is TGCAGCGTTAACTATCAGACTAAAGCTCAAACCTCCTACAATGAGCAGTTCTTC.